Ten or more counts support the clone carrying this T cell receptor beta chain. The source of the sample is a study of T cells in Graves' hyperthyroidism and ophthalmopathy. CDR1 is MNHEY and CDR2 is SMNVEV in the germline V gene (reference sequence). V was pared by 3 bases and J by 5 bases, with 13 bases between. The CDR3 runs to 14 residues. Researchers took RNA transcripts and amplified the TCR beta CDR3 regions from them. HTBI primers were used for first-round RT-PCR of the TCR CDR3. TCRdb fed the multiplex PCR reads into MiXCR, producing one record per CDR3 protein. The table includes around 200,000 distinct CDR3 sequences, approximately 15% detected once.

Material for sequencing was blood. The clonotype originates from a woman aged 45-60 years with Graves' hyperthyroidism. V and J are TRBV27 and TRBJ1-1, with D possibly TRBD1 on 6 matching bases. DNA of the CDR3: TGTGCCAGCAGTTTTTCGCCCACAGGGACTGAAGCTTTCTTT. It translates to CASSFSPTGTEAFF.